Presented here are 16 T cell receptor beta chains from one specimen sequenced in a study of identical twins. TCRdb re-analysed the 5' RACE reads in MiXCR, keeping a single row per CDR3 protein. Here the sample spans 700,000 to 950,000 distinct CDR3 sequences, about 12% being singletons. The same data also contributed to another study, on yellow fever vaccine responses in identical twins.

Material for sequencing was PBMCs. The receptors derive from a woman aged 18-35 years in good health.

This sequence joins TRBV6-5 and TRBJ2-3; D is unresolved. The CDR3 is made up of 17 amino acids. Germline lookup yields CDR1 MNHEY and CDR2 SVGAGI. V lost 0 bases to trimming and J lost 2 bases, with 15 bases between them. The CDR3 protein is CASSYSDIGALTDTQYF. The DNA of the CDR3 is TGTGCCAGCAGTTACTCAGACATTGGAGCACTCACAGATACGCAGTATTTT.

This clonotype was observed a few times. CDR3 sequence: CAISEGVQGLSREEQYF. The DNA of the CDR3 is TGTGCCATCAGTGAGGGGGTCCAGGGACTGTCGCGGGAGGAGCAGTACTTC. The chain links TRBV10-3 to TRBJ2-7; 7 bases are shared with TRBD2. The CDR3 consists of 17 residues. The V gene end was trimmed by 2 bases and the J gene end by 7 bases; junction bases not matched to a gene: 17. The V gene's germline CDR1 is ENHRY and CDR2 SYGVKD.

The V gene is TRBV14, the J gene TRBJ2-7; no definite D call. The CDR3 totals 14 residues. V lost 2 bases and J lost 5, with 13 bases in between. Germline CDR1 SGHDN, CDR2 FVKESK. Here the CDR3 DNA reads TGTGCCAGCAGCCAAAGACCCCAGGTGAACGAGCAGTACTTC. Protein sequence: CASSQRPQVNEQYF. Together with reference TRBV14 and TRBJ2-7, the CDR3 gives the full variable domain: EAGVTQFPSHSVIEKGQTVTLRCDPISGHDNLYWYRRVMGKEIKFLLHFVKESKQDESGMPNNRFLAERTGGTYSTLKVQPAELEDSGVYFCASSQRPQVNEQYFGPGTRLTVT.

This clonotype was observed a few times. V is TRBV11-2 and J is TRBJ2-7; D possibly corresponds to TRBD1 (5 bases). Germline CDR1 SGHAT, CDR2 FQNNGV. V lost 6 bases and J 5 bases, leaving 11 bases between the germline ends. The CDR3 length is 12 residues. The CDR3 DNA follows: TGTGCCAGCAGACCCAGGGTCCACGAGCAGTACTTC. It translates to CASRPRVHEQYF.

The CDR3 nucleotides are TGTGCCAGCAGTTTATTCGGACAGGGGAATCAGCCCCAGCATTTT. Protein product: CASSLFGQGNQPQHF. The V call is TRBV27, the J call TRBJ1-5; 9 positions agree with TRBD1. CDR1 is MNHEY, CDR2 SMNVEV, per germline (reference sequence). V lost 1 base, J lost 4 bases, and 2 bases stayed unmatched. The length of the CDR3 is 15 residues.

This clonotype was counted ten times or more. This chain uses TRBV28 with TRBJ2-1, with 14 positions matching TRBD2. Germline CDR1 reads MDHEN; CDR2 reads SYDVKM. Trimming cost V 5 bases and J 6 bases; bases outside gene matches: 3. This CDR3 spans 15 amino acids. The CDR3 nucleotides read TGTGCCAGCAGTCCAGGACTAGCGGGAGGCAATGAGCAGTTCTTC. This codes for CASSPGLAGGNEQFF. Supplemented by reference TRBV28 and TRBJ2-1, the full variable domain reads DVKVTQSSRYLVKRTGEKVFLECVQDMDHENMFWYRQDPGLGLRLIYFSYDVKMKEKGDIPEGYSVSREKKERFSLILESASTNQTSMYLCASSPGLAGGNEQFFGPGTRLTVL.

This clonotype turned up a few times. This CDR3 reads CSAMVTGGYTF. The CDR3 DNA is TGCAGTGCTATGGTCACTGGCGGCTACACCTTC. J is TRBJ1-2 and V is TRBV20-1, with D uncertain. There are 11 residues in the CDR3. Deletions cut 4 bases from V and 8 bases from J, with 11 bases between. The V gene's germline CDR1 is DFQATT and CDR2 SNEGSKA (reference sequence).

The chain is built from TRBV20-1 and TRBJ2-2; D is perhaps TRBD2 (5 bases). The V gene lost 2 bases and the J gene lost 1 base, with 14 bases spanning the gap. This CDR3 comprises 16 residues. Germline CDR1 is DFQATT and CDR2 is SNEGSKA (reference sequence). The CDR3, as DNA: TGCAGTGCTAGACCCTGGGGTAGCGAGAACACCGGGGAGCTGTTTTTT. It codes for CSARPWGSENTGELFF.

The chain joins TRBV12-5 to TRBJ2-7, with 14 nucleotides matching TRBD2. This CDR3 is 15 amino acids long. J gave up 3 bases and V 10 bases, and 8 bases lay outside the gene matches. Germline-derived CDR1 and CDR2 are LGHNT and FRNRAP. This CDR3 reads CAITGTSGSVYEQYF. The CDR3 DNA is TGTGCTATAACCGGGACTAGCGGGAGTGTCTACGAGCAGTACTTC.

This clonotype was seen a handful of times. V is TRBV9 and J is TRBJ1-3; TRBD1 might be the D (6 bases). CDR1 is SGDLS and CDR2 is YYNGEE in the germline V gene. V shed 4 bases and J shed 2 bases, with 10 bases lying between them. This CDR3 comprises 14 residues. The DNA of the CDR3 is TGTGCCAGCAGCCCCACAGGGACTGGAAACACCATATATTTT. Protein sequence: CASSPTGTGNTIYF.

This clonotype has more than one count but fewer than ten. The chain employs TRBV28 and TRBJ1-2; 10 bases align to TRBD1. Germline trimming cut 2 bases from V and 12 bases from J; bases unmatched to any gene: 3. CDR3 length equals 12 residues. Germline CDR1 is MDHEN and CDR2 is SYDVKM. The CDR3 DNA reads as TGTGCCAGCAGTTTACGACAGGGGGCCCACACCTTC. Residues: CASSLRQGAHTF.

The chain combines TRBV28 with TRBJ1-2; D is unresolved. The CDR3 loop spans 13 amino acids. V lost 2 bases, J lost 8 bases, and 12 bases lay in between. Per the germline V gene, CDR1 is MDHEN and CDR2 is SYDVKM. For the CDR3, the DNA is TGTGCCAGCAGTTTACAGGTGGGAGCCGGCTACACCTTC. Translated, it gives CASSLQVGAGYTF.

There are a few counts of this clonotype. The genes are TRBV11-2 and TRBJ2-7; the D gene could be TRBD1 or TRBD2 (5 bases each). This CDR3 contains 16 residues. Germline CDR1 SGHAT, CDR2 FQNNGV. Trimming removed 1 base from V and 4 bases from J, with 17 bases in between. In DNA, the CDR3 is TGTGCCAGCAGCTTAGGGGGGAGCTCTTCCGGGTACGAGCAGTACTTC. Translation: CASSLGGSSSGYEQYF.

This clonotype was detected a few times. The genes are TRBV25-1 and TRBJ2-1; D uncertain. The V gene's germline CDR1 is MGHDK and CDR2 SYGVNS. This CDR3 region has 12 residues. V lost 4 bases and J 9 bases, leaving 10 bases between the germline ends. CDR3 residues: CASSVEGSEQFF. The DNA for the CDR3 is TGTGCCAGCAGTGTTGAAGGATCTGAGCAGTTCTTC.

This clonotype was observed a few times. The V gene is TRBV12-3 or TRBV12-4, the J gene TRBJ1-3; maybe TRBD1 (6 bases). V was trimmed by 3 bases and J by 2 bases, leaving 11 bases between them. The CDR3 consists of 15 residues. CDR3 sequence reads: CASSLSGAAGNTIYF. The CDR3 bases are TGTGCCAGCAGTTTGTCGGGGGCTGCTGGAAACACCATATATTTT.

The chain uses TRBV28 and TRBJ2-4; a weak D match, TRBD1 (7 bases). Germline V lookup: CDR1 MDHEN, CDR2 SYDVKM. The CDR3 has 14 residues. V shed 6 bases and J shed 7 bases, with 16 bases lying between them. The DNA for the CDR3 is TGTGCCAGCAGAGCTCAGGGGGGTAACAACATTCAGTACTTC. Residues: CASRAQGGNNIQYF.